This T cell receptor (beta chain) was captured by sequencing in a study of CD8 T cells in Susac syndrome. To note about this clonotype: Antigen unknown.

From blood CD8+ and CD4+ T cells, the TCR beta chain was sequenced. Isolation of CD8+ and CD4+ T cells was performed negatively, whereas enrichment of TEMRA cells was done by FACS. cDNA came from 0.5 to 1 ug RNA primed by random hexamers. Amplification of TCR beta CDR3 across 54 Vbeta and 13 Jbeta was performed with immunoSEQ multiplex PCR. TCRdb used MiXCR to reprocess the immunoSEQ multiplex PCR reads, holding one entry per CDR3 protein. The sample gives some 210,000 distinct CDR3 sequences, about 94% of which show up once; 0.15% to 0.2% is in the top ten. The CDR3 is 13 amino acids. V was clipped by 5 bases and J by 4 bases; unmatched bases: 4. Findings and limits, study-wide: Repertoires of Susac syndrome CD4+ T cells lacked clonal expansion.

The source of this sequence is a human donor with Susac syndrome. The specimen was CD4+ T cells from PBMCs. The rearrangement uses TRBV12-3 or TRBV12-4 and TRBJ1-1; TRBD1 aligns across 7 bases. The CDR3 region has the DNA TGTGCCAGCAGTCGGGGACAGCTCACTGAAGCTTTCTTT. It yields the protein CASSRGQLTEAFF.